These 24 T cell receptor beta chains were sequenced from one sample in a study of cytomegalovirus exposure and HLA in healthy donors. The PCR ran on 60 Vbeta and 13 Jbeta primers. The protocol was immunoSEQ multiplex PCR, while the TCRdb copy is restricted to in-frame clones and leaves out a portion. The data contain more than 95,000 clones, roughly 80% of them singletons. The sequencing sample was made of PBMCs. The source of these receptors is a man younger than 35 in good health and CMV-seropositive.

The V gene is TRBV21-1, the J gene TRBJ2-1; the table's D call TRBD1 went unverified against the DNA. TRBV21-1 has pseudogene status. This CDR3 is 21 amino acids long. CDR3 region: CASSKEKCGTGGYGDYDEQFF. The CDR3 coding sequence is TGTGCCAGCAGCAAAGAGAAATGCGGGACAGGGGGCTATGGGGATTACGATGAGCAGTTCTTC.

Concerning this clone itself: A read error may account for a junction end that differs from germline. The gene calls are TRBV5-5 and TRBJ2-3; D gene unclear. CDR3 length: 17 residues. Germline V CDR1 and CDR2: SGHKS, YYEKEE (reference sequence). In DNA form, the CDR3 reads TGTGCGAGCATGGGTTTTGGGCAGGCCTCGTTCACAGATACGCAGTATTTT. It is translated as CASMGFGQASFTDTQYF.

The chain combines TRBV5-8 with TRBJ2-7; D may be TRBD1 (6 bases). Germline-derived CDR1 and CDR2 are SGHTS and YDEGEE. The V end was cut by 0 bases, the J end by 3 bases, with 16 bases between. The CDR3 has 16 residues. The CDR3 nucleotides read TGTGCCAGCAGCTTGGCCGACTCAGGGGCTAACTACGAGCAGTACTTC. Translation: CASSLADSGANYEQYF.

The V gene is TRBV5-5, the J gene TRBJ1-6; perhaps TRBD1 as D (5 bases). CDR1 SGHKS and CDR2 YYEKEE come from the germline V gene (reference sequence). The CDR3 covers 14 residues. V was pared by 5 bases and J by 9 bases, with 15 bases between. The CDR3 DNA sequence: TGTGCCAGCAGATGGAGGGGAGACCCTTCACCCCTCCACTTT. It translates to CASRWRGDPSPLHF.

V gene TRBV6-6 combines with J gene TRBJ2-7, with TRBD2 matching over 7 bases. Germline values: CDR1 MNHNY, CDR2 SVGAGI (reference sequence). V trimming: 0 bases; J trimming: 5 bases; junction bases outside the gene matches: 4. CDR3 length: 14 amino acids. CDR3 in amino acids: CASSYSYGRDEQYF. CDR3 nucleotide sequence: TGTGCCAGCAGTTACTCGTATGGGAGGGACGAGCAGTACTTC.

The chain uses TRBV4-1 and TRBJ1-1; D is possibly TRBD1 (6 bases). V shed 6 bases and J shed 1 base, with 15 bases lying between them. This CDR3 comprises 15 residues. Germline V CDR1 and CDR2: MGHRA, YSYEKL. The CDR3 loop is CASRQTGTKNTEAFF. The CDR3 DNA is TGCGCCAGCAGGCAAACCGGGACAAAGAACACTGAAGCTTTCTTT.

V and J are TRBV5-8 and TRBJ2-1; D remains unclear. The V and J ends lost 4 bases and 7 bases respectively, with 18 bases between them. The germline CDR1 and CDR2 sequences are SGHTS and YDEGEE. The CDR3 covers 15 residues. CDR3 in amino acids: CASSPPFGGDNEQFF. The CDR3 DNA reads as TGTGCCAGCAGCCCCCCATTCGGCGGCGATAATGAGCAGTTCTTC.

CDR3 protein: CASSPTSGDTYEQYF. The CDR3 DNA sequence: TGTGCCAGTAGTCCGACTAGCGGAGATACCTACGAGCAGTACTTC. The V gene is TRBV19, the J gene TRBJ2-7; 9 bases map to TRBD2. With 5 bases clipped from V and 2 bases from J, the junction kept 7 bases outside the gene matches. Germline CDR1 reads LNHDA; CDR2 reads SQIVND (reference sequence). The CDR3 extends over 15 amino acids.

This chain links TRBV6-1 with TRBJ2-7; TRBD2 aligns across 8 bases. The germline gives CDR1 MNHNS, CDR2 SASEGT. This CDR3 spans 14 amino acids. J gave up 1 base and V 4 bases, and 3 bases lay outside the gene matches. CDR3 loop: CASSVGRGSYEQYF. The CDR3 region has the DNA TGTGCCAGCAGTGTCGGGAGGGGATCCTACGAGCAGTACTTC.

The CDR3 DNA sequence: TGTGCCAGCAGCTTAGTCCTCTCCAACAGCTACGAGCAGTACTTC. It specifies CASSLVLSNSYEQYF. This chain joins TRBV11-2 and TRBJ2-7; D remains unclear. The V end was cut by 1 base, the J end by 3 bases, with 13 bases between. Per germline, CDR1 SGHAT and CDR2 FQNNGV. This CDR3 is 15 amino acids long.

This clone was picked up a small number of times. The chain uses TRBV6-1 and TRBJ1-3, with D unresolved. In germline, CDR1 is MNHNS, CDR2 SASEGT. V gave up 2 bases and J gave up 6 bases, with 8 bases separating them. This CDR3 contains 13 residues. CDR3 amino acids: CASSESLENTIYF. CDR3 bases: TGTGCCAGCAGTGAAAGTTTAGAAAACACCATATATTTT.

This clone was found a few times. The J gene is TRBJ1-3, the V gene TRBV4-3, with TRBD1 identical over 9 bases. The germline CDR1 and CDR2 sequences are LGHNA and YSLEER. This CDR3 comprises 17 residues. V shed 6 bases, J shed 0 bases, and the junction held 9 bases outside the gene matches. The CDR3 region has the DNA TGCGCCAGCAGTTTTACTCGGGACAGGGCCTCTGGAAACACCATATATTTT. Translation gives CASSFTRDRASGNTIYF.

The chain employs TRBV28 and TRBJ1-6, with TRBD1 matching 9 bases. The length of the CDR3 is 14 residues. The germline gives CDR1 MDHEN, CDR2 SYDVKM. The J segment lost 10 bases and the V segment lost 6 bases, leaving 7 bases of the junction unmatched. Written as DNA, the CDR3 is TGTGCCAGCAGCCGGGGACAGGGCGGGTCACCCCTCCACTTT. Amino acids: CASSRGQGGSPLHF.

This chain uses TRBV6-1 with TRBJ1-1; perhaps TRBD1 as D (5 bases). V lost 2 bases to trimming and J lost 4 bases, with 17 bases between them. Germline-derived CDR1 and CDR2 are MNHNS and SASEGT. This CDR3 region has 16 residues. The CDR3 reads CASSESGGMVSTEAFF. The CDR3 bases are TGTGCCAGCAGTGAATCTGGGGGGATGGTGAGCACTGAAGCTTTCTTT.

J is TRBJ1-5 and V is TRBV30; weak D call: TRBD1 (5 bases). Between the trimmed V and J ends, which lost 3 bases and 4 bases, there was a span of 10 bases. The length of the CDR3 is 13 residues. Germline CDR1 is GTSNPN and CDR2 is SVGIG (reference sequence). This chain's CDR3 is CAWSGRVNQPQHF. The CDR3 region has the DNA TGTGCCTGGAGCGGCAGGGTAAATCAGCCCCAGCATTTT.

The V call is TRBV5-1, the J call TRBJ2-1; 7 bases fit TRBD2. After removal of 4 bases from V and 0 bases from J, the junction contained 7 bases not matched to a gene. From germline, CDR1 is SGHRS and CDR2 YFSETQ. The CDR3 contains 16 residues. CDR3 protein: CASSISGASSYNEQFF. The CDR3 bases are TGCGCCAGCAGCATCAGCGGGGCGAGCTCCTACAATGAGCAGTTCTTC. The full variable domain, completed using reference TRBV5-1 and TRBJ2-1, is KAGVTQTPRYLIKTRGQQVTLSCSPISGHRSVSWYQQTPGQGLQFLFEYFSETQRNKGNFPGRFSGRQFSNSRSEMNVSTLELGDSALYLCASSISGASSYNEQFFGPGTRLTVL.

In DNA form, the CDR3 reads TGTGCCACCAGCAGAGTAGGGGTCGAGCAGTACTTC. Residues: CATSRVGVEQYF. The chain combines TRBV15 with TRBJ2-7, with D possibly TRBD1 on 5 matching bases. V lost 1 base and J 6 bases, leaving 7 bases between the germline ends. Germline V gives CDR1 LNHNV, CDR2 YYDKDF (reference sequence). CDR3 length: 12 residues.

The chain carries TRBV5-4 and TRBJ2-2; D gene unclear. Trimming took off 5 bases at V and 6 bases at J, with 14 bases between the two ends. There are 14 residues in the CDR3. CDR1 is SGHNT, CDR2 YYREEE, per germline (reference sequence). CDR3 loop: CASRSYFSSGELFF. The DNA for the CDR3 is TGTGCCAGCAGGTCGTATTTTTCGTCCGGGGAGCTGTTTTTT.

V usage is TRBV12-5 and J usage is TRBJ2-1; D gene unclear. From germline, CDR1 is LGHNT and CDR2 FRNRAP. The CDR3 covers 13 residues. The V end lost 1 base, the J end lost 13 bases, and 14 bases lay between the germline ends. In nucleotides, the CDR3 is TGTGCTAGTGGTTTGGATATCGTAGAGAGCCAGTTCTTC. This translates into CASGLDIVESQFF.

The V and J genes are TRBV30 and TRBJ1-2; 8 bases agree with TRBD1. The CDR3 has 16 amino acids. Germline assignment: CDR1 GTSNPN and CDR2 SVGIG (reference sequence). V was clipped by 0 bases and J by 4 bases; unmatched bases: 10. CDR3: CAWSVSGAGGSYGYTF. The CDR3 DNA reads TGTGCCTGGAGTGTTTCCGGGGCAGGGGGCAGCTATGGCTACACCTTC.

The genes are TRBV7-6 and TRBJ2-5; D perhaps matches TRBD2 (6 bases). This CDR3 is 13 amino acids long. V lost 1 base to trimming and J lost 3 bases, with 6 bases between them. Looked up from germline, CDR1 is SGHVS and CDR2 is FNYEAQ. The DNA for the CDR3 is TGTGCCAGCAGCTTAGGGGGGGAAGAGACCCAGTACTTC. This sequence encodes CASSLGGEETQYF.

The chain is built from TRBV7-2 and TRBJ2-3; D unclear. The germline V gene has CDR1 SGHTA and CDR2 FQGNSA. V lost 3 bases to trimming and J lost 2 bases, with 9 bases between them. The CDR3 sequence is 14 residues long. The CDR3 DNA is TGTGCCAGCAGCTTCGAGGTATACACAGATACGCAGTATTTT. Amino acid sequence: CASSFEVYTDTQYF.

This chain connects TRBV5-6 to TRBJ2-7; tentatively, D is TRBD2 (6 bases). From germline, CDR1 is SGHDT and CDR2 YYEEEE. The CDR3 runs to 13 residues. Trimming removed 2 bases at V and 1 base at J, with 7 bases between. The DNA of the CDR3 is TGTGCCAGCAGCTTCGGGAGTTCCTACGAGCAGTACTTC. It is translated as CASSFGSSYEQYF.

The rearrangement links TRBV7-9 to TRBJ2-7; D may be TRBD1 (6 bases). Germline assignment: CDR1 SEHNR and CDR2 FQNEAQ (reference sequence). V lost 3 bases to trimming and J lost 5 bases, with 14 bases between them. The CDR3 spans 14 residues. The CDR3 DNA is TGTGCCAGCAGCTTCTCAGGGGATAGAAACGAGCAGTACTTC. It codes for CASSFSGDRNEQYF.